These 15 T cell receptor beta chains share one sample of origin, sequenced in a study of control samples from healthy donors and cancer patients. This table comes from immunoSEQ multiplex PCR, and its TCRdb copy is limited to in-frame clones, with some not included. The table records roughly 70,000 clones, over 75% of them present only once. The specimen was blood. The receptors shown here come from a man over 45 in good health.

The chain links TRBV5-6 to TRBJ2-5; the match to TRBD1 covers 11 bases. In germline, CDR1 is SGHDT, CDR2 YYEEEE. CDR3 length: 15 residues. J gave up 5 bases and V 5 bases, and 8 bases lay outside the gene matches. For the CDR3, the DNA is TGTGCCAGCAGTCGTGGACAGGGGGCACCCGAGACCCAGTACTTC. Translated: CASSRGQGAPETQYF.

The rearrangement joins TRBV7-9 to TRBJ1-6; a possible D gene is TRBD1 (5 bases). Trimming left V 4 bases short and J 10 bases short, with 11 bases between. Germline-derived CDR1 and CDR2 are SEHNR and FQNEAQ (reference sequence). The CDR3 has 13 amino acids. The CDR3 sequence: CASSSPGESPLHF. The CDR3 DNA reads as TGTGCCAGCAGCTCCCCGGGGGAGTCACCCCTCCACTTT. The full variable domain, completed using reference TRBV7-9 and TRBJ1-6, is DTGVSQNPRHKITKRGQNVTFRCDPISEHNRLYWYRQTLGQGPEFLTYFQNEAQLEKSRLLSDRFSAERPKGSFSTLEIQRTEQGDSAMYLCASSSPGESPLHFGNGTRLTVT.

This CDR3 is CASSFRATNEKLFF. The CDR3 DNA follows: TGTGCCAGCAGCTTCAGGGCAACTAATGAAAAACTGTTTTTT. The chain links TRBV11-3 to TRBJ1-4; D is perhaps TRBD1 (5 bases). V lost 3 bases, J lost 0 bases, and 5 bases lay in between. Germline V gives CDR1 SGHNT, CDR2 YENEEA. CDR3 size: 14 residues.

The chain carries TRBV9 and TRBJ1-6; no firm D call. Per germline, CDR1 SGDLS and CDR2 YYNGEE. This CDR3 region has 14 residues. V was trimmed by 0 bases and J by 6 bases, leaving 7 bases between them. In DNA, the CDR3 is TGTGCCAGCAGCGTAGGAGCCTCTAATTCACCCCTCCACTTT. It specifies CASSVGASNSPLHF.

The J gene is TRBJ1-2, the V gene TRBV30; D is perhaps TRBD1 (6 bases). This CDR3 contains 13 residues. Trimming stripped 3 bases from V and 8 bases from J, with 16 bases between. From germline, CDR1 is GTSNPN and CDR2 SVGIG (reference sequence). The CDR3 bases are TGTGCCTGGAGAGATGGGGGGGCTGGCGGCTACACCTTC. Amino acid sequence: CAWRDGGAGGYTF.

The chain links TRBV29-1 to TRBJ2-1; D gene unclear. V was pared by 7 bases and J by 8 bases, with 15 bases between. The CDR3 consists of 12 residues. Germline V gene lookup returns CDR1 SQVTM and CDR2 ANQGSEA. CDR3 sequence reads: CSAGEARHEQFF. CDR3 bases: TGCAGCGCCGGCGAGGCGAGACATGAGCAGTTCTTC.

Concerning this clone: This may be a read error: a much more frequent sequence differs by one nucleotide. The same CDR3 is also encoded by other DNA sequences in this sample. The V call is TRBV15, the J call TRBJ2-7; possibly TRBD1 for D (5 bases). The CDR3 has 12 residues. CDR1 is LNHNV, CDR2 YYDKDF, per germline (reference sequence). CDR3 in DNA: TGCGCCACCAGCAGAGAAAGGGGCCCGCAGTACTTC. This sequence encodes CATSRERGPQYF.

V usage is TRBV7-2 and J usage is TRBJ1-3; D unclear. Trimming stripped 1 base from V and 2 bases from J, with 6 bases between. Germline V CDR1 and CDR2: SGHTA, FQGNSA. The CDR3 loop spans 14 amino acids. The CDR3 DNA reads as TGTGCCAGCAGCTTAGACAACCCTGGAAACACCATATATTTT. Protein: CASSLDNPGNTIYF.

The chain links TRBV6-4 to TRBJ1-5; 8 bases are shared with TRBD1. CDR3 size: 15 residues. Germline CDR1 reads MRHNA; CDR2 reads SNTAGT. The V gene end was trimmed by 3 bases and the J gene end by 11 bases; junction bases not matched to a gene: 12. The CDR3 here is CASSEVAGGNTAQHF. CDR3 coding DNA: TGTGCCAGCAGTGAGGTTGCAGGGGGCAATACGGCCCAGCATTTT.

This chain joins TRBV30 and TRBJ1-5; no reliable D call. Germline V gene sequence: CDR1 GTSNPN, CDR2 SVGIG (reference sequence). CDR3 length: 13 amino acids. V was trimmed by 2 bases and J by 4 bases, leaving 9 bases between them. CDR3 sequence: CAWSPSGNQPQHF. DNA for the CDR3: TGTGCCTGGAGTCCCTCTGGGAATCAGCCCCAGCATTTT. The full variable domain, with the rest looked up from reference TRBV30 and TRBJ1-5, is SQTIHQWPATLVQPVGSPLSLECTVEGTSNPNLYWYRQAAGRGLQLLFYSVGIGQISSEVPQNLSASRPQDRQFILSSKKLLLSDSGFYLCAWSPSGNQPQHFGDGTRLSIL.

This chain joins TRBV6-5 and TRBJ1-5, with D perhaps TRBD1 (5 bases). Germline V gene data show CDR1 as MNHEY and CDR2 as SVGAGI. Trimming removed 11 bases at V and 4 bases at J, with 15 bases between. The CDR3 spans 13 residues. The DNA for the CDR3 is TGTGCCCTCGGGGGGGGGTTGAATCAGCCCCAGCATTTT. As protein: CALGGGLNQPQHF.

The V gene is TRBV7-9, the J gene TRBJ1-3; D unresolved. Germline CDR1 SEHNR, CDR2 FQNEAQ (reference sequence). This CDR3 comprises 13 residues. V lost 8 bases, J lost 0 bases, and 8 bases lay in between. In DNA, the CDR3 is TGTGCCAGCCAGGAGAGCTCTGGAAACACCATATATTTT. Protein: CASQESSGNTIYF.

The rearrangement links TRBV10-3 to TRBJ2-2; a possible D gene is TRBD1 (5 bases). V was clipped by 3 bases and J by 7 bases, with 15 bases between them. The length of the CDR3 is 15 residues. CDR1 ENHRY and CDR2 SYGVKD come from the germline V gene. CDR3 region: CAISDLFQGFGELFF. DNA for the CDR3: TGTGCCATCAGTGATTTGTTTCAGGGTTTCGGGGAGCTGTTTTTT.

CDR3 loop: CASSIDVGAYEKLFF. Written as DNA, the CDR3 is TGTGCCAGCAGTATCGACGTGGGGGCTTATGAAAAACTGTTTTTT. The chain recombines TRBV28 with TRBJ1-4, with a tentative D call TRBD1 (6 bases). Trimming removed 5 bases from V and 6 bases from J, with 16 bases in between. The CDR3 is made up of 15 amino acids. Germline V gives CDR1 MDHEN, CDR2 SYDVKM.

The chain uses TRBV11-3 and TRBJ1-2; no clear D gene. V shed 5 bases and J shed 3 bases, with 10 bases lying between them. Germline V gene data show CDR1 as SGHNT and CDR2 as YENEEA. This CDR3 contains 13 residues. The CDR3 protein is CASSPGVDYGYTF. CDR3 coding DNA: TGTGCCAGCAGCCCGGGCGTTGACTATGGCTACACCTTC.